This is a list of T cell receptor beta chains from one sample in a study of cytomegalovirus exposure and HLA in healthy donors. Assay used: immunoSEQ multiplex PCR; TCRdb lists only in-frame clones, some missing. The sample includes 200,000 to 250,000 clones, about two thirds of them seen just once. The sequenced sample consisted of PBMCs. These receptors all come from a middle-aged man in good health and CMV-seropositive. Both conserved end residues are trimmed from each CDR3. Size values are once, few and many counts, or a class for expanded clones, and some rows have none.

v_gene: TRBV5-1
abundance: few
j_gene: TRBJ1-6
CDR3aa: ASRRGQGADSPLH

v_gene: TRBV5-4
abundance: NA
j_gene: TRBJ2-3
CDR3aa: ASSRGQTTDTQY

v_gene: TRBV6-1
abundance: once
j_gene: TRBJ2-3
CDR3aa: ASSVQGSSTDTQY

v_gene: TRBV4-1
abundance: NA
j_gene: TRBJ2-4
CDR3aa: ASSQDEDSGD

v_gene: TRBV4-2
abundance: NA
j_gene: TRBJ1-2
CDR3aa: ASSQEGLNYGYT

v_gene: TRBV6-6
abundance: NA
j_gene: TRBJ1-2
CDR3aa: ASSSWDRANYGYT

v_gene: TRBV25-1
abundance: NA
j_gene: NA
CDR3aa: ASSEGGAYEQY

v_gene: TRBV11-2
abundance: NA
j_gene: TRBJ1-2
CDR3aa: ASSPWTGGNIYGYT

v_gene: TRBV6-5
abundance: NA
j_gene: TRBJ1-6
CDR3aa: ASSPGTGNSPLH

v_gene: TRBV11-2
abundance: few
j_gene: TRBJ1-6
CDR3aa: ASSPRTGQYSPLH

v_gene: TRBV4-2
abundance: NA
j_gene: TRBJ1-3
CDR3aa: ASSQEKGLRGNTIY

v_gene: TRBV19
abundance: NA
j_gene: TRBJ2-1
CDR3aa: ASTGGRWNGQF

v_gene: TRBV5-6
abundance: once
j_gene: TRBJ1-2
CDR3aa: ASSRDRVDYGYT

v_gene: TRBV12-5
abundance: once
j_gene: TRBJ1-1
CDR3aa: ASGQGVGTEAF

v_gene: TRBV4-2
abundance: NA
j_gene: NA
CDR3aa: ASSQEGAKTYEQY

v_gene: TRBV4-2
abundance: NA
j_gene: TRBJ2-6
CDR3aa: ASSRPSGVSSGANVLT

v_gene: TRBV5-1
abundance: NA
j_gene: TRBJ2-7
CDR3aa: ASSFPGDEQY

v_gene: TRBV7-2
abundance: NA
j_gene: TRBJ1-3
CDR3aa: ASSADRTPITIY

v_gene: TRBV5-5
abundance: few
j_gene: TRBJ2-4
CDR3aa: ASSLLEQGAGRFAKNIQY

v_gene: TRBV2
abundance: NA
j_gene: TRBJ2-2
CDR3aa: ASSVLAGGSGELF